What follows is one TCR gamma chain and its context. Its antigen is unidentified. Other DNA sequences in the same sample also yield this CDR3. This specimen comes from a study of Vδ1+ human thymocytes. Whole-study results and caveats: Thymic TRG and TRD repertoires appeared highly polyclonal. Thymic delta-chain repertoires held roughly 19% Vdelta2 sequences and few Vdelta3, despite high sort purity.

RNA was extracted from the cells and then reverse transcribed. CDR3 amplicons came from multiplex PCR with pooled V-gene forward and constant-region reverse primers. TCRdb re-identified clones in the multiplex PCR reads via CATT. This table holds tens of thousands of gamma-chain clones, over 15% found once. Thymocytes were sorted as CD3+ TCRVdelta1+ TCRVdelta2- after alphabeta T cell depletion. Sorted Vdelta1+ thymocytes were roughly 96% to 99.6% pure. Germline V gene data show CDR1 as EGSNGY and CDR2 as YDSYNSKV. CDR3 length: 13 residues. V dropped 0 bases and J dropped 6; count of bases not matched to a gene: 5.

The sequence was obtained from a boy less than two years old who had congenital heart surgery. The sequencing input was Vdelta1+ gamma-delta thymocytes from the thymus. Subset noted: FACS-sorted CD3+ TCRalphabeta- TCRVdelta1+ TCRVdelta2- thymocytes. The chain uses TRGV2 and TRGJ1 or TRGJ2. Here the CDR3 DNA reads TGTGCCACCTGGGACGGGCCAAGTTATAAGAAACTCTTT. Amino acids: CATWDGPSYKKLF.